Listed below are T cell receptor beta chains from one sample, sequenced in a study of T-cell reconstitution after alpha-beta-depleted transplantation in children. TCRdb recomputed calls from the PCR reads with MiXCR, one row per CDR3 protein. The table records roughly 250,000 distinct CDR3 sequences, 6.5% to 10% of them present only once. The sample was PBMCs, mostly from graft donor cells, taken 180 days after TCRalphabeta/CD19-depleted stem cell transplant. All receptors derive from a male patient under 18 who had a stem cell transplant for acute lymphoblastic leukemia, so the T cells may come from the graft donor. The CDR3 runs from the conserved cysteine through the conserved F or W. The D gene is left open where the match is weak. Rows may omit the clone size; those that give it use once, few, many or a size class.

J gene: TRBJ1-5; CDR3 length: 17; D gene: TRBD1; clone size: many; V gene: TRBV20-1; CDR3 DNA: TGCAGTGCTACCCGGGGGGGCCTCGACAGGGGCAATCAGCCCCAGCATTTT; CDR3 protein: CSATRGGLDRGNQPQHF
J gene: TRBJ2-3; CDR3 length: 15; D gene: TRBD1; clone size: many; V gene: TRBV5-1; CDR3 DNA: TGCGCCAGCAGCGCCGGACAGGGGAACACAGATACGCAGTATTTT; CDR3 protein: CASSAGQGNTDTQYF
J gene: TRBJ2-1; CDR3 length: 14; D gene: TRBD2; clone size: many; V gene: TRBV28; CDR3 DNA: TGTGCCAGCGTTGGGACTAGCGGCTACAATGAGCAGTTCTTC; CDR3 protein: CASVGTSGYNEQFF
J gene: TRBJ1-4; CDR3 length: 15; D gene: TRBD1; clone size: many; V gene: TRBV6-5; CDR3 DNA: TGTGCCAGCAGTTACTACGGGACAGGGAGTGAAAAACTGTTTTTT; CDR3 protein: CASSYYGTGSEKLFF
J gene: TRBJ1-4; CDR3 length: 13; D gene: .; clone size: many; V gene: TRBV20-1; CDR3 DNA: TGCAGTGCTTCGGGCGTGAACGGGGAAAAACTGTTTTTT; CDR3 protein: CSASGVNGEKLFF
J gene: TRBJ2-1; CDR3 length: 13; D gene: .; clone size: many; V gene: TRBV9; CDR3 DNA: TGTGCCAGCCTGGGGGCGGGAAACAATGAGCAGTTCTTC; CDR3 protein: CASLGAGNNEQFF
J gene: TRBJ2-2; CDR3 length: 18; D gene: .; clone size: many; V gene: TRBV28; CDR3 DNA: TGTGCCAGCTCGACACTATTTGTACGGGGGAGAGTTACCGGGGAGCTGTTTTTT; CDR3 protein: CASSTLFVRGRVTGELFF
J gene: TRBJ2-7; CDR3 length: 12; D gene: .; clone size: many; V gene: TRBV28; CDR3 DNA: TGTGCCAGCACGACACCCCCCTACGAGCAGTACTTC; CDR3 protein: CASTTPPYEQYF
J gene: TRBJ1-5; CDR3 length: 11; D gene: .; clone size: many; V gene: TRBV5-1; CDR3 DNA: TGCGCCAGCAGTTGGATGGGGCCCCAGCATTTT; CDR3 protein: CASSWMGPQHF
J gene: TRBJ2-2; CDR3 length: 16; D gene: .; clone size: many; V gene: TRBV12-3/TRBV12-4; CDR3 DNA: TGTGCCAGCAGTTTGCCTTCCGCAGGGCGAACCGGGGAGCTGTTTTTT; CDR3 protein: CASSLPSAGRTGELFF
J gene: TRBJ2-3; CDR3 length: 16; D gene: .; clone size: .; V gene: TRBV24-1; CDR3 DNA: TGTGCCACCAGTGTTTTGCAGGGCGGGAGCACAGATACGCAGTATTTT; CDR3 protein: CATSVLQGGSTDTQYF
J gene: TRBJ1-1; CDR3 length: 11; D gene: .; clone size: many; V gene: TRBV6-5; CDR3 DNA: TGTGCCAGCTGCCAAGGCCTGACAGCTTTCTTT; CDR3 protein: CASCQGLTAFF
J gene: TRBJ1-4; CDR3 length: 15; D gene: TRBD1; clone size: few; V gene: TRBV19; CDR3 DNA: TGTGCCAGTAGTATAGTCGGGACAGGGCAAGAAAAACTGTTTTTT; CDR3 protein: CASSIVGTGQEKLFF
J gene: TRBJ1-3; CDR3 length: 15; D gene: .; clone size: many; V gene: TRBV3-1; CDR3 DNA: TGTGCCAGCAGCCAATGGGCTTCCTCTGGAAACACCATATATTTT; CDR3 protein: CASSQWASSGNTIYF
J gene: TRBJ2-7; CDR3 length: 13; D gene: .; clone size: many; V gene: TRBV12-3/TRBV12-4; CDR3 DNA: TGTGCCAGCAGCTTTTTTCCGGCCTACGAGCAGTACTTC; CDR3 protein: CASSFFPAYEQYF
J gene: TRBJ1-5; CDR3 length: 15; D gene: .; clone size: many; V gene: TRBV5-6; CDR3 DNA: TGTGCCAGCAGCCTGATTCGACAGGGCAATCAGCCCCAGCATTTT; CDR3 protein: CASSLIRQGNQPQHF
J gene: TRBJ2-1; CDR3 length: 15; D gene: .; clone size: many; V gene: TRBV7-2; CDR3 DNA: TGTGCCAGCAGCTTGAGCGGGTACCCCTACAATGAGCAGTTCTTC; CDR3 protein: CASSLSGYPYNEQFF
J gene: TRBJ2-7; CDR3 length: 13; D gene: .; clone size: many; V gene: TRBV7-8; CDR3 DNA: TGTGCCAGCAGCTTAGCGCTGTGGTACGAGCAGTACTTC; CDR3 protein: CASSLALWYEQYF
J gene: TRBJ2-7; CDR3 length: 15; D gene: .; clone size: few; V gene: TRBV18; CDR3 DNA: TGTGCCAGCTCACCATCTGAGGTGCACTTGGGCGAGCAGTACTTC; CDR3 protein: CASSPSEVHLGEQYF
J gene: TRBJ1-5; CDR3 length: 14; D gene: .; clone size: many; V gene: TRBV13; CDR3 DNA: TGTGCCAGCAGCTTAGGCCGGGAGGAACAGCCCCAGCATTTT; CDR3 protein: CASSLGREEQPQHF
J gene: TRBJ1-1; CDR3 length: 15; D gene: .; clone size: many; V gene: TRBV5-6; CDR3 DNA: TGTGCCAGCAGCTTTGGGGGGGGCCTGAACACTGAAGCTTTCTTT; CDR3 protein: CASSFGGGLNTEAFF
J gene: TRBJ2-6; CDR3 length: 15; D gene: TRBD2; clone size: many; V gene: TRBV20-1; CDR3 DNA: TGCAGTGCTAGTGGGGAGGGCCCAGGGGCCAACGTCCTGACTTTC; CDR3 protein: CSASGEGPGANVLTF